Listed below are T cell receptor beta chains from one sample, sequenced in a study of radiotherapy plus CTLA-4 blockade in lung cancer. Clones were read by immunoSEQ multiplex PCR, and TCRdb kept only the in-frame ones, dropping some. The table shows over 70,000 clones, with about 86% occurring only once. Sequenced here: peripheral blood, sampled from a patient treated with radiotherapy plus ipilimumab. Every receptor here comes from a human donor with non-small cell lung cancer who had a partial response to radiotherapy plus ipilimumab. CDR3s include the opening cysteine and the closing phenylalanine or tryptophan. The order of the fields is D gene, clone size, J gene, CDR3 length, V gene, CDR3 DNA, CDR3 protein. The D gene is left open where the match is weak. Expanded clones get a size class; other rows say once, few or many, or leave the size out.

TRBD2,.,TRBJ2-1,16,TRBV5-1,TGCGCCAGCAGCACCAATGGACTAGCGCGGGAGAATGAGCAGTTCTTC,CASSTNGLARENEQFF
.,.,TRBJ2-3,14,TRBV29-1,TGCAGCGTCAGCCGGGGGGCTAGCACAGATACGCAGTATTTT,CSVSRGASTDTQYF
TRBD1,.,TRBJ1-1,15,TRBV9,TGTGCCAGCAGCTTTTCCGACAGGGGAGACACTGAAGCTTTCTTT,CASSFSDRGDTEAFF
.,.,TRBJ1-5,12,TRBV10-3,TGTGCCATCGGGGCAGACCTTGGGCCCCAGCATTTT,CAIGADLGPQHF
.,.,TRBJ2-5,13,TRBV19,TGTGCCAGTAGTATTTCCAGGGCAGAGACCCAGTACTTC,CASSISRAETQYF
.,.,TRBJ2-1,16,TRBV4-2,TGTGCCAGCAGCCAAGATTGGAGTAGCTCCTACAATGAGCAGTTCTTC,CASSQDWSSSYNEQFF
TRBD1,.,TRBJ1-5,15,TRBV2,TGTGCCAGCAGTACCCGGACAGGGGGAGGTCAGCCCCAGCATTTT,CASSTRTGGGQPQHF
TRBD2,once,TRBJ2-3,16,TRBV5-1,TGCGCCAGCAGCCCCGGACTAGCGGGTCCCACAGATACGCAGTATTTT,CASSPGLAGPTDTQYF
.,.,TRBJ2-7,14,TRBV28,TGTGCCAGCAGTTTAAACAGGGTTATCGGCGAGCAGTACTTC,CASSLNRVIGEQYF
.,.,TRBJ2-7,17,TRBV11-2,TGTGCCAGCAGCCCGGGAGAAGGAGCCATACGAGCCTGGGGGCAGTACTTC,CASSPGEGAIRAWGQYF
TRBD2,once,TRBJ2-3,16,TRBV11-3,TGTGCCAGCAGCCCCGGGACTAGCGGGAGTACAGATACGCAGTATTTT,CASSPGTSGSTDTQYF
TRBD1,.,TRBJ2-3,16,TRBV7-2,TGTGCCAGCAGCTTAGCCGGGACAGGTGTCACAGATACGCAGTATTTT,CASSLAGTGVTDTQYF
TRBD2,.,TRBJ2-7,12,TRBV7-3,TGTGCCAGCAGCGGTACTAGCGACGAGCAGTACTTC,CASSGTSDEQYF
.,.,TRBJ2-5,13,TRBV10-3,TGTGCCATCAGTGAGTCGAGAGTTGAGACCCAGTACTTC,CAISESRVETQYF
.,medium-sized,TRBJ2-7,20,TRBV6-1,TGTGCCAGCAGTGAAGCGGGTCTCGGCAGGTTGGGACTTAGCTCCTACGAGCAGTACTTC,CASSEAGLGRLGLSSYEQYF
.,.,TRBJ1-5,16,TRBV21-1,TGTGCCAGCAGCAACTACAGGGCTCGGAACAATCAGCCCCAGCATTTT,CASSNYRARNNQPQHF
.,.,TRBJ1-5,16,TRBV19,TGTGCCAGTAGTATAGTCGGAGACAGAAGCAATCAGCCCCAGCATTTT,CASSIVGDRSNQPQHF
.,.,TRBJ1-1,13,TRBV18,TGTGCCAGCTCACAAATGGGCGACACTGAAGCTTTCTTT,CASSQMGDTEAFF
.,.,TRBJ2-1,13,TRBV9,TGTGCCAGCAGGGGGGCGGGAGAGGGTGAGCAGTTCTTC,CASRGAGEGEQFF
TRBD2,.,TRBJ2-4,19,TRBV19,TGTGCCAGTAGTACCCCCCCCCTAGCGGGAGGCAGAGGCAAAAACATTCAGTACTTC,CASSTPPLAGGRGKNIQYF
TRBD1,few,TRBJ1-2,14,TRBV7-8,TGTGCCAGCAGCTTATCTGCAGGGGGCTATGGCTACACCTTC,CASSLSAGGYGYTF
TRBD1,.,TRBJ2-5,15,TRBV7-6,TGTGCCAGCAGCTTAGACAGGGGGCTCAGGAAGACCCAGTACTTC,CASSLDRGLRKTQYF
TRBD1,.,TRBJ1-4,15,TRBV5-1,TGCGCCAGCAGCTTGCAACAGGGGCCAGGGGAAAAACTGTTTTTT,CASSLQQGPGEKLFF
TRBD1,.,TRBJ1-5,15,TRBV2,TGTGCCAGCAGTGATCGGACAGGGGGGAATCAGCCCCAGCATTTT,CASSDRTGGNQPQHF
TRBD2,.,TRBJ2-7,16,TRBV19,TGTGCCAGTAGTATCGGGACTAGCGATATTGGGTACGAGCAGTACTTC,CASSIGTSDIGYEQYF
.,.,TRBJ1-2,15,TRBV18,TGTGCCAGCTCACCAGCAAGATCGGGGTCCTATGGCTACACCTTC,CASSPARSGSYGYTF
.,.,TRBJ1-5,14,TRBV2,TGTGCCAGCAAGGTAGTCGGGAGCAATCAGCCCCAGCATTTT,CASKVVGSNQPQHF
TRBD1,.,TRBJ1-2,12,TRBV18,TGTGCCAGCTCACCGGACAGGGGTGGCTACACCTTC,CASSPDRGGYTF
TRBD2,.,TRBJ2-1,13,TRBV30,TGTGCCTGGAGTCAACGGGAGGCCTATGAGCAGTTCTTC,CAWSQREAYEQFF
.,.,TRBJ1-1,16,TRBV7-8,TGTGCCAGCAGCCGGCAGAGCAGGGTGGCCGACACTGAAGCTTTCTTT,CASSRQSRVADTEAFF
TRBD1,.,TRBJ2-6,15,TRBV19,TGTGCCAGTAGTATTGCAGGGGGCGTTGGTAGCGTCCTGACTTTC,CASSIAGGVGSVLTF
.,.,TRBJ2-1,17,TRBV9,TGTGCCAGCAGCGTTCCATCGTCGGGGGTGGGGGACAATGAGCAGTTCTTC,CASSVPSSGVGDNEQFF
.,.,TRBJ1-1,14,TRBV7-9,TGTGCCAGCAGCCTGAATCCAGGGTCCCCTGAAGCTTTCTTT,CASSLNPGSPEAFF
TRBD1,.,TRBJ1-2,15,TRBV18,TGTGCCAGCTCACTGACTGACAGGGGCCTCTATGGCTACACCTTC,CASSLTDRGLYGYTF
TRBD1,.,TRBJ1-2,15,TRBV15,TGTGCCACCAGCGACGTGGGACAGGCGAACTATGGCTACACCTTC,CATSDVGQANYGYTF
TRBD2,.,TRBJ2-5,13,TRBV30,TGTGCCTCGGCTAGCGGGAGTAGGGAGACCCAGTACTTC,CASASGSRETQYF
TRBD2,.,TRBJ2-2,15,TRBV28,TGTGCCAGCACCTCTCGGCTAGCGGGAAACGGGGAGCTGTTTTTT,CASTSRLAGNGELFF
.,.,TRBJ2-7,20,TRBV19,TGTGCCAGGGTGAGGCAGGGGTGCCCAACCGGGACTACCAATCACTACGAGCAGTACTTC,CARVRQGCPTGTTNHYEQYF
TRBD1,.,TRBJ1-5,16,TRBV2,TGTGCCAGCAGCGAATTCCGGACAGGGGCTAATCAGCCCCAGCATTTT,CASSEFRTGANQPQHF
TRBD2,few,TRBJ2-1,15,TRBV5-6,TGTGCCAGCAGCTTTGACGGGAGGGCCTACAATGAGCAGTTCTTC,CASSFDGRAYNEQFF
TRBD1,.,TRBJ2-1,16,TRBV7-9,TGTGCCAGCAGCGACCAGGACAGGAGCCCAGTGGGTGAGCAGTTCTTC,CASSDQDRSPVGEQFF